This TCR beta chain was profiled in a study of shared clonotypes between healthy human individuals. Study observations and caveats: Tissue TCR repertoires likely differ from these blood-only repertoires. What naive subsets generally showed was a larger estimated richness than memory subsets showed.

Sorted-subset replicate PCR reactions contained roughly 190 ng DNA, corresponding to approximately 30,000 T cell genomes. The protocol was immunoSEQ multiplex PCR, while the TCRdb copy is restricted to in-frame clones and leaves out a portion. The repertoire holds about 510,000 clones, with about 96% as singletons. CDR1 SGHNT and CDR2 YYREEE come from the germline V gene (reference sequence). This CDR3 comprises 15 residues. Trimming took 4 bases from V and 4 from J; bases not matched to a gene: 5. In regard to this clone: Its antigen is not identified.

This TCR was sampled from a young woman in good health. The gene calls are TRBV5-4 and TRBJ2-3, with 11 bases aligning to TRBD2. Sequencing input: naive CD4+ T cells sorted from blood. Regarding subset: CD45RA+ positively selected. CDR3 in DNA: TGTGCCAGCAGCGCCGGGACTAGCGGACCAGATACGCAGTATTTT. Translating it yields CASSAGTSGPDTQYF.